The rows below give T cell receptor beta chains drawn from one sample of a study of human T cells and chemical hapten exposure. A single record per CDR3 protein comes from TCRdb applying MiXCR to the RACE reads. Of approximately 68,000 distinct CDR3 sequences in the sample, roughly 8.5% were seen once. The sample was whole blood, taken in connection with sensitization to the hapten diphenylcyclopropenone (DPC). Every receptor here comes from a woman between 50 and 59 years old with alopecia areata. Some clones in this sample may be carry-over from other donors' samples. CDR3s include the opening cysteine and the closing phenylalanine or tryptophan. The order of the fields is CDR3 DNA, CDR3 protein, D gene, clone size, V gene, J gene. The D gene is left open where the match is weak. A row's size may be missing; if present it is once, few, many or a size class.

CDR3 DNA: TGTGCCAGCAGTTTTTCGGTAGAGAATGAGCAGTTCTTC
CDR3 protein: CASSFSVENEQFF
D gene: NA
clone size: few
V gene: TRBV12-3/TRBV12-4
J gene: TRBJ2-1

CDR3 DNA: TGTGCCAGCAGCTTACCACCCAAGTCGGGCACTGAAGCTTTCTTT
CDR3 protein: CASSLPPKSGTEAFF
D gene: NA
clone size: many
V gene: TRBV7-2
J gene: TRBJ1-1

CDR3 DNA: TGCGCCAGCAGCTTGGAAGCGGGGGGGCCCGAGCAGTACTTC
CDR3 protein: CASSLEAGGPEQYF
D gene: TRBD2
clone size: few
V gene: TRBV5-1
J gene: TRBJ2-7

CDR3 DNA: TGTGCCAGCAGTTCCGGCTCAACTAATGAAAAACTGTTTTTT
CDR3 protein: CASSSGSTNEKLFF
D gene: NA
clone size: few
V gene: TRBV28
J gene: TRBJ1-4

CDR3 DNA: TGTGCCAGCAGGACGGCGGGTGAGCAGTTCTTC
CDR3 protein: CASRTAGEQFF
D gene: NA
clone size: few
V gene: TRBV3-1
J gene: TRBJ2-1

CDR3 DNA: TGTGCCACCAGTGATGCCAGCGCAGGGGAGGAGACCCAGTACTTC
CDR3 protein: CATSDASAGEETQYF
D gene: NA
clone size: few
V gene: TRBV24-1
J gene: TRBJ2-5

CDR3 DNA: TGTGCCAGCAGCCCCGGGACAGGGATATTCAATGAGCAGTTCTTC
CDR3 protein: CASSPGTGIFNEQFF
D gene: TRBD1
clone size: many
V gene: TRBV6-5
J gene: TRBJ2-1

CDR3 DNA: TGCAGTGCTAGCAGGCAGGGCCTTAATTCACCCCTCCACTTT
CDR3 protein: CSASRQGLNSPLHF
D gene: NA
clone size: NA
V gene: TRBV20-1
J gene: TRBJ1-6

CDR3 DNA: TGTGCCAGCAGCCCCGAGGGTTCCCCTCACACAGATACGCAGTATTTT
CDR3 protein: CASSPEGSPHTDTQYF
D gene: NA
clone size: few
V gene: TRBV9
J gene: TRBJ2-3

CDR3 DNA: TGCGCCAGCAGCTTGGGGGGCGGGGAAAACAATGAGCAGTTCTTC
CDR3 protein: CASSLGGGENNEQFF
D gene: NA
clone size: NA
V gene: TRBV5-1
J gene: TRBJ2-1

CDR3 DNA: TGTGCCAGCAGTTTGAGAGGGGCCGCGGACGGGATGTACGAGCAGTACTTC
CDR3 protein: CASSLRGAADGMYEQYF
D gene: NA
clone size: few
V gene: TRBV28
J gene: TRBJ2-7

CDR3 DNA: TGTGCCAGCAGCCTTCGGGCCGAAGCTTTCTTT
CDR3 protein: CASSLRAEAFF
D gene: NA
clone size: many
V gene: TRBV7-9
J gene: TRBJ1-1

CDR3 DNA: TGTGCCAGCAGTCAGACTCCCTCCTACAATGAGCAGTTCTTC
CDR3 protein: CASSQTPSYNEQFF
D gene: NA
clone size: NA
V gene: TRBV12-3/TRBV12-4
J gene: TRBJ2-1

CDR3 DNA: TGTGCCAGCAGCCCTAGGACTAGCGGGGAGTCTGGGGCCAACGTCCTGACTTTC
CDR3 protein: CASSPRTSGESGANVLTF
D gene: TRBD2
clone size: few
V gene: TRBV12-3/TRBV12-4
J gene: TRBJ2-6

CDR3 DNA: TGTGCCAGCACCCCTGGGGGAGGGGCGGGCGAGCAGTACTTC
CDR3 protein: CASTPGGGAGEQYF
D gene: TRBD2
clone size: NA
V gene: TRBV27
J gene: TRBJ2-7

CDR3 DNA: TGCGCCAGCAGCCAAGGGCCCCCAGGGGAACTCCAAGAGACCCAGTACTTC
CDR3 protein: CASSQGPPGELQETQYF
D gene: NA
clone size: many
V gene: TRBV4-1
J gene: TRBJ2-5

CDR3 DNA: TGCAGTGCTAGAGCGCAGGTGAACACTGAAGCTTTCTTT
CDR3 protein: CSARAQVNTEAFF
D gene: NA
clone size: NA
V gene: TRBV20-1
J gene: TRBJ1-1